This T cell receptor beta chain was recorded in a study of cytomegalovirus exposure and HLA in healthy donors. Study background: Roughly 85 million unique TCRs from HLA-typed donors made up an early data release.

This clone has just a few counts. The antigen remains undetermined. Germline V gives CDR1 MNHEY, CDR2 SVGAGI. Trimming removed 6 bases from V and 0 bases from J; junction bases left unmatched: 4. This CDR3 has 15 amino acids. 60 Vbeta and 13 Jbeta primers were used in PCR. The data were produced by immunoSEQ multiplex PCR, yet TCRdb's version contains in-frame clones alone and is incomplete. The table records about 82,000 clones, approximately 80% of them present only once. Study-level findings and limits: TCR beta V- and J-gene trimming was later associated with a missense DCLRE1C variant. Most of the CMV-associated TCR beta chains (in a later analysis) appeared to be HLA-restricted. Earlier analysis looked at TCR beta V segments, and most were productive about 87% or about 30% of the time.

The sequence came from a man in his fifties in good health and CMV-seronegative. Source material: PBMCs. J is TRBJ1-3 and V is TRBV6-5; 8 bases map to TRBD1. This CDR3 is CASRLDRVSGNTIYF. The CDR3 region has the DNA TGTGCCAGCAGATTGGACAGGGTCTCTGGAAACACCATATATTTT.